This TCR beta chain was recovered during a study of T cell responses to AZD1222 COVID-19 vaccine. Germline CDR1 reads GTSNPN; CDR2 reads SVGIG (reference sequence). V was shortened by 0 bases and J by 0 bases, with 5 bases between the two germline ends. The CDR3 totals 13 residues. Sequencing was performed with immunoSEQ multiplex PCR; in TCRdb, only in-frame clones are kept and a portion is missing. The data hold approximately 130,000 clones, with over 80% observed a single time. The TCR was taken from an adult in good health. Source: peripheral blood, taken on day 0 of AZD1222 vaccination. The chain combines TRBV30 with TRBJ1-2; no definite D call. CDR3 residues: CAWSVSTNYGYTF. The CDR3 region has the DNA TGTGCCTGGAGTGTATCCACTAACTATGGCTACACCTTC.